Sequencing of this TCR beta chain was carried out in a study of blood T cell repertoires in COVID-19. Original methodology: Estimated nucleated cell counts came from reference gene primer amplification. Method: immunoSEQ multiplex PCR; TCRdb's copy keeps in-frame clones and lacks some. V and J calls plus clone size are reproduced from that table; the DNA served to infer D and trimming. The table has 150,000 to 200,000 clones, 80% seen once. The CDR3 has 15 amino acids. Germline loops: CDR1 SGHDT, CDR2 YYEEEE. The trim removed 4 bases at V and 2 bases at J, leaving 4 bases unmatched. Participants spanned ages about 18 to 95 years and resided in roughly 26 US areas. Participant reports of clinical history set cohort assignment.

The sequence came from a man aged 35-49 years who had recovered from COVID-19. Material: PBMCs or T cells enriched from blood (not recorded which). V gene TRBV5-6 combines with J gene TRBJ2-7, with 12 bases that match TRBD1. CDR3 sequence: CASSTGTGGPYEQYV. The DNA of the CDR3 is TGTGCCAGCAGCACCGGGACAGGGGGCCCCTACGAGCAGTACGTC.